The 29 T cell receptor beta chains below come from one sample, sequenced in a study of siplizumab effects on memory and regulatory T cells. The mixed lymphocyte reaction cells were held in coculture (37°C) for 6 days. These receptors are not linked to any known antigen. Libraries were prepared by immunoSEQ multiplex PCR; TCRdb keeps only in-frame clonotypes and omits some of them. The sample has about 5,600 clones; 45% to 50% are singletons. Material: CFSE-low (dividing) CD8+ T cells sorted from an allogeneic mixed lymphocyte reaction. The origin of the receptors is a human donor in good health; the cells came from an allogeneic mixed lymphocyte reaction. Some clones in this sample may be carry-over from other donors' samples.

V is TRBV6-6 and J is TRBJ2-2; D is perhaps TRBD2 (6 bases). The germline V gene encodes CDR1 MNHNY and CDR2 SVGAGI (reference sequence). The CDR3 consists of 16 residues. V lost 8 bases and J lost 3, with 19 bases in between. The CDR3 DNA is TGTGCCAGCGACCCCGTGGCGGGGTCCTACACCGGGGAGCTGTTTTTT. Translation: CASDPVAGSYTGELFF.

The rearrangement joins TRBV6-5 to TRBJ1-1; D is undetermined. This CDR3 spans 14 amino acids. CDR1 is MNHEY and CDR2 is SVGAGI in the germline V gene. The ends were cut back, 2 bases at V and 0 bases at J, with 7 bases in the middle. The CDR3 here is CASSYAQMNTEAFF. In nucleotides, the CDR3 is TGTGCCAGCAGTTACGCACAGATGAACACTGAAGCTTTCTTT.

The CDR3 DNA is TGTGCCAGCAGCTTCGGGACAGGGGAAGCTTTCTTT. Translating gives CASSFGTGEAFF. The chain joins TRBV5-6 to TRBJ1-1, with 9 bases identical to TRBD1. Losses at the gene ends were 2 bases for V and 8 bases for J; bases not matched to a gene: 1. The CDR3 length is 12 residues. Looked up from germline, CDR1 is SGHDT and CDR2 is YYEEEE.

As concerns this clone: At one boundary the junction diverges from the germline segment, which might be a read error. The V gene is TRBV18, the J gene TRBJ1-2; D is ambiguous. This CDR3 is built from 14 residues. Germline V lookup: CDR1 KGHSH, CDR2 LQKENI. The CDR3 nucleotides are TGTGCCAGCTCACCACCGGAGGTTACCTATGGCTTCACCTTC. Protein sequence: CASSPPEVTYGFTF.

This clone was detected once. Germline is not matched at one junction end, which may reflect a read error. This CDR3 is also generated by other DNA sequences in the sample. The chain uses TRBV2 and TRBJ2-7; TRBD1 matches at 8 bases. Germline CDR1 SNHLY, CDR2 FYNNEI. CDR3 size: 17 residues. The chain's CDR3 is CASSDPEQGVASYEQYF. Written as DNA, the CDR3 is TGTGCCAGCAGTGACCCCGAACAGGGGGTCGCCTCCTACGAGCAGTACTTT.

This clone is deemed medium-sized. The gene calls are TRBV7-6 and TRBJ2-2; D is possibly TRBD2 (5 bases). Trimming cost V 0 bases and J 9 bases, with 8 bases left between them. The CDR3 has 13 residues. Germline V CDR1 and CDR2: SGHVS, FNYEAQ. DNA for the CDR3: TGTGCCAGCAGCTTAGCGCTAGCCCGGGAGCTGTTTTTT. As protein: CASSLALARELFF. The entire variable domain, with the rest obtained from reference TRBV7-6 and TRBJ2-2, is as follows: GAGVSQSPRYKVTKRGQDVALRCDPISGHVSLYWYRQALGQGPEFLTYFNYEAQQDKSGLPNDRFSAERPEGSISTLTIQRTEQRDSAMYRCASSLALARELFFGEGSRLTVL.

This clone was seen a few times. The V call is TRBV5-4, the J call TRBJ2-7; 9 nucleotides align to TRBD1. J lost 6 bases, V lost 4 bases, and 8 bases had no gene match. Germline values: CDR1 SGHNT, CDR2 YYREEE (reference sequence). The CDR3 totals 14 residues. The CDR3 here is CASSHVPGQGEQYF. DNA for the CDR3: TGTGCCAGCAGCCACGTCCCGGGACAGGGCGAGCAGTACTTC.

J is TRBJ2-2 and V is TRBV29-1; D gene ambiguous. Trimming left V 0 bases short and J 1 base short, with 3 bases between. The CDR3 is 13 residues long. The germline V gene has CDR1 SQVTM and CDR2 ANQGSEA. CDR3 sequence reads: CSVEDWNTGELFF. The CDR3 DNA reads TGCAGCGTTGAAGATTGGAACACCGGGGAGCTGTTTTTT.

Details on this clone: Other DNA variants within this sample encode the same CDR3. This chain links TRBV5-1 with TRBJ2-5; TRBD1 or TRBD2 may be the D gene (6 bases each). Germline CDR1 SGHRS, CDR2 YFSETQ. V gave up 0 bases and J gave up 1 base, with 10 bases separating them. This CDR3 spans 15 amino acids. The CDR3 DNA sequence: TGCGCCAGCAGCTTGGAGGGGGGCCCCCAAGAGACCCAGTACTTC. Its translation is CASSLEGGPQETQYF.

This sequence joins TRBV6-5 and TRBJ2-1; D uncertain. Trimming left V 6 bases short and J 8 bases short, with 14 bases between. Germline-derived CDR1 and CDR2 are MNHEY and SVGAGI. This CDR3 is 13 amino acids long. The CDR3 spells CASSYRSTDEQFF. In nucleotides, the CDR3 is TGTGCCAGCAGCTACAGAAGTACCGATGAGCAGTTCTTC.

CDR3 residues: CASSSSLGLAGVNEQFF. In nucleotides, the CDR3 is TGTGCCAGCAGCTCTAGCTTGGGGCTAGCGGGAGTCAATGAGCAGTTCTTC. The chain combines TRBV11-2 with TRBJ2-1; the match to TRBD2 covers 10 bases. V dropped 4 bases and J dropped 6; count of bases not matched to a gene: 12. This CDR3 is 17 amino acids long. Germline CDR1 and CDR2: SGHAT and FQNNGV.

This rearrangement joins TRBV5-4 to TRBJ2-1; 11 bases line up with TRBD2. Trimming at V came to 3 bases and at J to 7 bases, leaving 9 bases not matched to a gene. The CDR3 is 16 amino acids. Germline CDR1 is SGHNT and CDR2 is YYREEE (reference sequence). The CDR3: CASSSIAGGGWNEQFF. CDR3 nucleotide sequence: TGTGCCAGCAGCTCTATAGCGGGAGGGGGATGGAATGAGCAGTTCTTC.

The chain carries TRBV6-5 and TRBJ2-7, with D perhaps assigned TRBD1 or TRBD2 (5 bases each). V was pared by 6 bases and J by 1 base, with 16 bases between. Germline lookup yields CDR1 MNHEY and CDR2 SVGAGI. This CDR3 has 15 amino acids. The CDR3 DNA follows: TGTGCCAGCAGCCCTTTGGGGGTTGCGTCCTACGAGCAGTACTTC. This codes for CASSPLGVASYEQYF.

This clone has only a few counts. The gene calls are TRBV28 and TRBJ1-1; D gene uncertain. Trimming shortened V by 3 bases and J by 0 bases, and 5 bases separated the two germline ends. The CDR3 loop spans 13 amino acids. Germline loops: CDR1 MDHEN, CDR2 SYDVKM. The CDR3 nucleotides read TGTGCCAGCAGTTTCTCCATGAACACTGAAGCTTTCTTT. Residues: CASSFSMNTEAFF.

This rearrangement joins TRBV27 to TRBJ2-1; no clear D. This CDR3 is 11 amino acids long. Trimming removed 6 bases at V and 8 bases at J, with 8 bases between. Per germline, CDR1 MNHEY and CDR2 SMNVEV (reference sequence). CDR3 nucleotide sequence: TGTGCCAGCAGCATAGGGTATGAGCAGTTCTTC. Encoded protein: CASSIGYEQFF.

This clone was picked up a small number of times. The V and J genes are TRBV28 and TRBJ1-5; 7 bases fit TRBD1. This CDR3 comprises 13 residues. Germline V gene data show CDR1 as MDHEN and CDR2 as SYDVKM. V dropped 3 bases and J dropped 11; count of bases not matched to a gene: 7. In DNA form, the CDR3 reads TGTGCCAGCAGTTTGGGGACAGTCGCGGCCCAGCATTTT. It codes for CASSLGTVAAQHF.

This chain links TRBV7-3 with TRBJ2-3; 9 nucleotides agree with TRBD1. In germline, CDR1 is SGHTA, CDR2 FQGTGA. The CDR3 is 15 residues long. J was trimmed by 0 bases and V by 6 bases; bases with no gene match: 4. DNA of the CDR3: TGTGCCAGCAGTCCGACAGGGGGGAGCACAGATACGCAGTATTTT. Residues: CASSPTGGSTDTQYF.

By frequency in the sample, this clone is medium-sized (0.01 to 0.1%). The rearrangement joins TRBV19 to TRBJ1-1; D is undetermined. CDR1 is LNHDA, CDR2 SQIVND, per germline (reference sequence). Deletions cut 5 bases from V and 3 bases from J, with 10 bases between. CDR3 length: 13 residues. The CDR3 spells CASSADGYTEAFF. The DNA of the CDR3 is TGTGCCAGTAGTGCGGACGGATACACTGAAGCTTTCTTT. Drawing the rest from reference TRBV19 and TRBJ1-1, the complete variable domain is DGGITQSPKYLFRKEGQNVTLSCEQNLNHDAMYWYRQDPGQGLRLIYYSQIVNDFQKGDIAEGYSVSREKKESFPLTVTSAQKNPTAFYLCASSADGYTEAFFGQGTRLTVV.

The sample holds a few counts of this clone. The chain couples TRBV10-1 to TRBJ2-3; 15 positions match TRBD2. The CDR3 runs 17 residues. Germline V gives CDR1 WNHNN, CDR2 SYGVQD (reference sequence). V lost 5 bases and J lost 5; bases outside the gene matches: 8. The CDR3 coding sequence is TGCGCCAGCAGTCCAGGGACTAGCGGGAGGCGTGGAGATACGCAGTATTTT. Protein sequence: CASSPGTSGRRGDTQYF.

This clone has at least ten counts. The chain combines TRBV2 with TRBJ2-7; D is ambiguous. There are 12 residues in the CDR3. V shed 6 bases and J shed 0 bases, with 6 bases lying between them. CDR1 is SNHLY, CDR2 FYNNEI, per germline. CDR3 nucleotides: TGTGCCAGCAGGCTAAGCTCCTACGAGCAGTACTTC. It codes for CASRLSSYEQYF.

The chain combines TRBV15 with TRBJ2-7; tentatively, D is TRBD2 (7 bases). The V end was cut by 1 base, the J end by 3 bases, with 10 bases between. Germline V gene sequence: CDR1 LNHNV, CDR2 YYDKDF (reference sequence). The CDR3 totals 14 residues. CDR3 residues: CATSRGRGGYEQYF. In DNA form, the CDR3 reads TGTGCCACCAGCAGAGGTAGGGGGGGCTACGAGCAGTACTTC.

The rearrangement links TRBV19 to TRBJ1-6; D remains ambiguous. The CDR3 consists of 12 residues. Germline CDR1 and CDR2: LNHDA and SQIVND (reference sequence). Deletions cut 3 bases from V and 10 bases from J, with 7 bases between. CDR3 residues: CASSIGLSPLHF. CDR3 DNA: TGTGCCAGTAGTATCGGGCTGTCACCCCTCCACTTT.

V gene TRBV5-8 combines with J gene TRBJ1-2; D unresolved. Germline V CDR1 and CDR2: SGHTS, YDEGEE. The CDR3 runs to 10 residues. V was clipped by 6 bases and J by 4 bases, with 4 bases between them. The CDR3 spells CASKTYGYTF. In nucleotides, the CDR3 is TGTGCCAGCAAGACCTATGGCTACACCTTC.

The chain couples TRBV19 to TRBJ2-7; the D gene is possibly TRBD1 (6 bases). CDR1 and CDR2 from the germline V gene are LNHDA and SQIVND (reference sequence). Between the trimmed V and J ends, which lost 2 bases and 2 bases, there was a span of 10 bases. The CDR3 covers 14 residues. For the CDR3, the DNA is TGTGCCAGTAGTATAACAGGGCTAACCTACGAGCAGTACTTC. It translates to CASSITGLTYEQYF.

This clone was picked up a small number of times. V usage is TRBV10-1 and J usage is TRBJ2-1; D gene ambiguous. Germline CDR1 is WNHNN and CDR2 is SYGVQD (reference sequence). The length of the CDR3 is 13 residues. Trimming stripped 5 bases from V and 6 bases from J, with 11 bases between. The CDR3 region is CASSHGRFNEQFF. The CDR3, as DNA: TGCGCCAGCAGTCACGGGCGGTTCAATGAGCAGTTCTTC.

V is TRBV28 and J is TRBJ2-3, with 7 positions matching TRBD2. The CDR3 is 14 amino acids. Germline CDR1 MDHEN, CDR2 SYDVKM. Unmatched junction bases numbered 5, after V lost 6 bases and J lost 2 bases. The CDR3 here is CASRIAGTTDTQYF. CDR3 nucleotide sequence: TGTGCCAGCAGAATAGCGGGTACCACAGATACGCAGTATTTT.

This chain links TRBV14 with TRBJ2-7; D remains unclear. CDR3 size: 14 residues. V was shortened by 0 bases and J by 1 base, with 7 bases between the two germline ends. Germline V gives CDR1 SGHDN, CDR2 FVKESK. CDR3 sequence reads: CASSQDLGSYEQYF. In DNA, the CDR3 is TGTGCCAGCAGCCAAGATCTAGGGTCCTACGAGCAGTACTTC.

This clone has a handful of counts. The chain combines TRBV5-4 with TRBJ2-7; 7 nucleotides agree with TRBD2. Losses at the gene ends were 3 bases for V and 5 bases for J; bases not matched to a gene: 11. The CDR3 is 15 amino acids. Germline V gives CDR1 SGHNT, CDR2 YYREEE (reference sequence). CDR3 amino acids: CASSWGTNGADEQYF. CDR3 in DNA: TGTGCCAGCAGCTGGGGGACTAACGGAGCTGACGAGCAGTACTTC.

This clone was observed a single time. V is TRBV7-9 and J is TRBJ2-1; D is ambiguous. Germline V CDR1 and CDR2: SEHNR, FQNEAQ (reference sequence). V was trimmed by 5 bases and J by 0 bases, leaving 11 bases between them. The CDR3 loop spans 15 amino acids. The chain's CDR3 is CASSPPPSSYNEQFF. In nucleotides, the CDR3 is TGTGCCAGCAGCCCCCCACCGAGCTCCTACAATGAGCAGTTCTTC. Full variable domain (rest looked up from reference TRBV7-9 and TRBJ2-1): DTGVSQNPRHKITKRGQNVTFRCDPISEHNRLYWYRQTLGQGPEFLTYFQNEAQLEKSRLLSDRFSAERPKGSFSTLEIQRTEQGDSAMYLCASSPPPSSYNEQFFGPGTRLTVL.